This TCR beta chain was sequenced in a study of blood T cell repertoires in COVID-19. The wider study: Samples of COVID-19 (acute and convalescent) were obtained from the United States, Italy and Spain. T cells, B-cell-depleted T cells, or PBMCs supplied cDNA or gDNA.

Measured with immunoSEQ multiplex PCR; TCRdb has only the in-frame clones, and not every one. The table shows about 57,000 clones, with around 90% occurring only once. This CDR3 is 12 amino acids long. The germline gives CDR1 ENHRY, CDR2 SYGVKD. With V trimmed by 10 bases and J by 6 bases, 6 bases remained unmatched. The Seattle site enrolled patients during active infection and followed them longitudinally. This clonotype was obtained from a woman older than 75 with COVID-19, enrolled during active disease. Sequencing was carried out using peripheral blood. The J gene is TRBJ1-1, the V gene TRBV10-3, with 9 bases lining up with TRBD1. CDR3: CASTGGASEAFF. DNA of the CDR3: TGTGCCAGCACAGGGGGCGCTTCTGAAGCTTTCTTT.